The 16 T cell receptor beta chains in this list originate from one sample, sequenced in a study of identical twins. TCRdb called the 5' RACE reads again in MiXCR, with one record for every CDR3 protein. The sample lists about 530,000 distinct CDR3 sequences; approximately 20% were seen once. These data also featured in a second study, about yellow fever vaccine responses in identical twins.

Specimen: CD4+ T cells sorted from blood. Receptors were obtained from a young woman in good health.

The chain carries TRBV7-2 and TRBJ2-4; D is unresolved. Trimming shortened V by 1 base and J by 3 bases, and 7 bases separated the two germline ends. Per germline, CDR1 SGHTA and CDR2 FQGNSA. There are 14 residues in the CDR3. The CDR3 DNA sequence: TGTGCCAGCAGCTTAGGGCTTAGCAAAAACATTCAGTACTTC. Protein product: CASSLGLSKNIQYF.

This clonotype appeared a few times. The chain couples TRBV6-1 to TRBJ2-3; D is perhaps TRBD2 (6 bases). The CDR3 extends over 15 amino acids. CDR1 is MNHNS and CDR2 is SASEGT in the germline V gene. V was pared by 2 bases and J by 3 bases, with 12 bases between. CDR3 nucleotide sequence: TGTGCCAGCAGTGAAAAGGGAGGTGTTACAGATACGCAGTATTTT. This encodes CASSEKGGVTDTQYF.

This clonotype was found a few times. The genes are TRBV7-6 and TRBJ2-7; TRBD2 is a possible D gene (6 bases). The CDR3 length is 14 residues. V lost 7 bases to trimming and J lost 4 bases, with 17 bases between them. Germline V gene lookup returns CDR1 SGHVS and CDR2 FNYEAQ. This CDR3 reads CASNPSMTRYEQYF. CDR3 DNA sequence: TGTGCCAGCAACCCCAGTATGACTAGGTACGAGCAGTACTTC.

The chain is built from TRBV5-1 and TRBJ2-7; TRBD1 aligns across 11 bases. The V gene end was trimmed by 4 bases and the J gene end by 5 bases; junction bases not matched to a gene: 5. The CDR3 runs 14 residues. Germline assignment: CDR1 SGHRS and CDR2 YFSETQ. The DNA for the CDR3 is TGCGCCAGCAGCCCTGGACAGGGGGCAGACGAGCAGTACGTC. Its protein is CASSPGQGADEQYV.

In its sample, this clonotype was seen a few times. This rearrangement joins TRBV20-1 to TRBJ1-1, with D tentatively TRBD1 (5 bases). The V gene lost 2 bases and the J gene lost 7 bases, with 8 bases spanning the gap. CDR3 length equals 11 residues. Germline lookup yields CDR1 DFQATT and CDR2 SNEGSKA (reference sequence). CDR3 protein: CSARRDGEAFF. The CDR3 region has the DNA TGCAGTGCTAGAAGGGACGGTGAAGCTTTCTTT.

This clonotype was counted only a few times. The chain couples TRBV12-3 or TRBV12-4 to TRBJ2-7; 7 bases are a match to TRBD2. CDR3 length equals 14 residues. V lost 3 bases and J lost 9; bases outside the gene matches: 11. CDR3 nucleotides: TGTGCCAGCAGTTTGCGCGGGAGATTCGGGGGGCAGTACTTC. This encodes CASSLRGRFGGQYF.

The table lists this clonotype with a few counts. The chain couples TRBV4-1 to TRBJ1-6; 7 bases fit TRBD1. This CDR3 has 15 amino acids. The trim removed 3 bases at V and 9 bases at J, leaving 8 bases unmatched. Germline V lookup: CDR1 MGHRA, CDR2 YSYEKL. The CDR3 DNA reads TGCGCCAGCAGCCAGGAGACAGGGTTAAGTTCACCCCTCCACTTT. Its protein is CASSQETGLSSPLHF.

This chain links TRBV10-3 with TRBJ2-3; no definite D call. Germline lookup yields CDR1 ENHRY and CDR2 SYGVKD. The CDR3 spans 15 residues. V shed 2 bases and J shed 2 bases, with 11 bases lying between them. DNA for the CDR3: TGTGCCATCAGTGAGACGTTCGACAACACAGATACGCAGTATTTT. Translating it yields CAISETFDNTDTQYF.

V is TRBV28 and J is TRBJ2-1, with 10 bases lining up with TRBD2. The trim removed 5 bases at V and 8 bases at J, leaving 9 bases unmatched. The CDR3 sequence is 15 residues long. CDR1 MDHEN and CDR2 SYDVKM come from the germline V gene. The CDR3 region has the DNA TGTGCCAGCAGTCAGCAACTAGCGGGACGGTATGAGCAGTTCTTC. Translating gives CASSQQLAGRYEQFF.

This clonotype was seen a handful of times. The rearrangement links TRBV10-3 to TRBJ1-2, with 7 bases that match TRBD1. Germline-derived CDR1 and CDR2 are ENHRY and SYGVKD. Losses at the gene ends were 2 bases for V and 8 bases for J; bases not matched to a gene: 8. This CDR3 has 14 residues. The CDR3 region is CAISEPRQGKGYTF. The CDR3 DNA follows: TGTGCCATCAGTGAGCCTCGACAGGGCAAGGGCTACACCTTC.

The J gene is TRBJ2-1, the V gene TRBV5-1; 13 bases align to TRBD2. CDR3 length: 18 amino acids. J lost 4 bases, V lost 0 bases, and 7 bases had no gene match. Germline CDR1 SGHRS, CDR2 YFSETQ. The DNA for the CDR3 is TGCGCCAGCAGCTTGGGACTAGCGGGAGGTCGGGGTTACAATGAGCAGTTCTTC. This sequence encodes CASSLGLAGGRGYNEQFF.

The sample holds a few counts of this clonotype. The V gene is TRBV28, the J gene TRBJ1-5; maybe TRBD1 (6 bases). This CDR3 spans 13 amino acids. Germline CDR1 reads MDHEN; CDR2 reads SYDVKM. V was pared by 6 bases and J by 6 bases, with 12 bases between. DNA of the CDR3: TGTGCCAGCAGACAGGGCCTAGGTCAGCCCCAGCATTTT. It translates to CASRQGLGQPQHF. The full variable domain, rest sourced from reference TRBV28 and TRBJ1-5, is DVKVTQSSRYLVKRTGEKVFLECVQDMDHENMFWYRQDPGLGLRLIYFSYDVKMKEKGDIPEGYSVSREKKERFSLILESASTNQTSMYLCASRQGLGQPQHFGDGTRLSIL.

V usage is TRBV18 and J usage is TRBJ2-7, with a possible D match to TRBD2 (5 bases). The CDR3 is 16 residues long. Trimming removed 3 bases from V and 5 bases from J, with 20 bases in between. CDR1 is KGHSH, CDR2 LQKENI, per germline. CDR3 region: CASSPAGRGNLNEQYF. The CDR3 DNA reads TGTGCCAGCTCACCGGCGGGCAGAGGGAATCTTAACGAGCAGTACTTC.

V is TRBV2 and J is TRBJ2-2; a possible D gene is TRBD2 (5 bases). Germline CDR1 reads SNHLY; CDR2 reads FYNNEI. The CDR3 is 14 residues long. V lost 7 bases to trimming and J lost 7 bases, with 16 bases between them. The DNA for the CDR3 is TGTGCCAGCATCCCGGACTTGAAGCTCGGGGAGCTGTTTTTT. It encodes CASIPDLKLGELFF.

This clonotype was detected a few times. The chain is built from TRBV28 and TRBJ1-5; TRBD1 might be the D (5 bases). The CDR3 consists of 13 residues. Deletions cut 2 bases from V and 9 bases from J, with 11 bases between. The V gene's germline CDR1 is MDHEN and CDR2 SYDVKM. The CDR3 protein is CASSLDGTRPQHF. The DNA of the CDR3 is TGTGCCAGCAGTTTAGACGGGACCCGGCCCCAGCATTTT.

This clonotype was seen a few times. CDR3 in DNA: TGTGCCAGCAGCTTAGGACTAGCGGGAGACACCAAGGGCTACAATGAGCAGTTCTTC. Protein product: CASSLGLAGDTKGYNEQFF. The chain uses TRBV11-2 and TRBJ2-1; TRBD2 agrees at 12 bases. Germline lookup yields CDR1 SGHAT and CDR2 FQNNGV. The V gene end was trimmed by 1 base and the J gene end by 3 bases; junction bases not matched to a gene: 10. The CDR3 is 19 amino acids.